This entry lists 18 T cell receptor beta chains sequenced from one sample in a study of radiotherapy plus CTLA-4 blockade in lung cancer. The data were produced by immunoSEQ multiplex PCR, yet TCRdb's version contains in-frame clones alone and is incomplete. The sample consists of about 27,000 clones, approximately 73% of them appearing once. The source material was peripheral blood, sampled from a patient treated with radiotherapy plus ipilimumab. These receptors were obtained from a human donor with non-small cell lung cancer who had stable disease on radiotherapy plus ipilimumab.

The V call is TRBV27, the J call TRBJ2-6, with unresolved D. Germline assignment: CDR1 MNHEY and CDR2 SMNVEV (reference sequence). The CDR3 totals 15 residues. The germline V and J ends were trimmed by 6 bases and 0 bases, with 9 bases remaining between them. In nucleotides, the CDR3 is TGTGCCAGCAGCTTAAGGGACTCTGGGGCCAACGTCCTGACTTTC. Its protein product is CASSLRDSGANVLTF.

The CDR3 DNA is TGTGCCAGCAGACTAGCGGGGGGAATCTACAATGAGCAGTTCTTC. Translating it yields CASRLAGGIYNEQFF. The chain uses TRBV11-2 and TRBJ2-1; TRBD2 agrees at 12 bases. From germline, CDR1 is SGHAT and CDR2 FQNNGV. The CDR3 is 15 residues long. Losses at the gene ends were 6 bases for V and 3 bases for J; bases not matched to a gene: 3.

In nucleotides, the CDR3 is TGCGCCAGCAGTCGCGTGACTAGCGGGAAACACAATGAGCAGTTCTTC. Translated, it gives CASSRVTSGKHNEQFF. This chain links TRBV23-1 with TRBJ2-1, with 11 bases matching TRBD2. TRBV23-1 falls under the ORF class, with uncertain function. The CDR3 is 16 residues long. V was clipped by 4 bases and J by 5 bases; unmatched bases: 7.

The chain uses TRBV5-1 and TRBJ2-3; 7 nucleotides agree with TRBD2. Germline CDR1 is SGHRS and CDR2 is YFSETQ. J was trimmed by 3 bases and V by 0 bases; bases with no gene match: 4. This CDR3 spans 15 amino acids. As DNA, the CDR3 is TGCGCCAGCAGCTTGGGTAACGGGAGGACAGATACGCAGTATTTT. Translating it yields CASSLGNGRTDTQYF.

The chain is built from TRBV6-5 and TRBJ2-7; perhaps TRBD2 as D (5 bases). The CDR3 loop spans 13 amino acids. The V and J ends lost 7 bases and 3 bases respectively, with 13 bases between them. The germline V gene has CDR1 MNHEY and CDR2 SVGAGI. The CDR3 here is CASNRGYNYEQYF. The CDR3, as DNA: TGTGCCAGCAATCGGGGTTATAACTACGAGCAGTACTTC.

This chain uses TRBV7-2 with TRBJ1-1, with D hard to call. The CDR3 is 13 residues long. The germline gives CDR1 SGHTA, CDR2 FQGNSA. V gave up 2 bases and J gave up 1 base, with 5 bases separating them. The CDR3 region is CASSLSGNTEAFF. The CDR3 coding sequence is TGTGCCAGCAGCTTATCAGGGAACACTGAAGCTTTCTTT.

The chain carries TRBV9 and TRBJ1-1, with D possibly TRBD1 on 5 matching bases. V gave up 0 bases and J gave up 1 base, with 10 bases separating them. This CDR3 has 15 amino acids. Per the germline V gene, CDR1 is SGDLS and CDR2 is YYNGEE. CDR3 sequence: CASSVDGQGNTEAFF. The CDR3 bases are TGTGCCAGCAGCGTAGACGGGCAGGGGAACACTGAAGCTTTCTTT.

This clone has more than one count but fewer than ten. The chain couples TRBV5-1 to TRBJ2-1, with 8 bases that match TRBD1. This CDR3 region has 14 residues. Losses at the gene ends were 4 bases for V and 5 bases for J; bases not matched to a gene: 5. Germline V gene lookup returns CDR1 SGHRS and CDR2 YFSETQ. The chain's CDR3 is CASSLTGGNNEQFF. The CDR3 nucleotides read TGCGCCAGCAGCCTCACAGGGGGAAACAATGAGCAGTTCTTC.

The CDR3 bases are TGTGCCAGCAGCTTAGTTCCGGGCATTAACTATGGCTACACCTTC. As protein: CASSLVPGINYGYTF. This sequence joins TRBV7-2 and TRBJ1-2; D unresolved. From germline, CDR1 is SGHTA and CDR2 FQGNSA. The CDR3 contains 15 residues. V lost 1 base to trimming and J lost 1 base, with 10 bases between them.

V gene TRBV2 combines with J gene TRBJ2-5; D possibly corresponds to TRBD2 (6 bases). In germline, CDR1 is SNHLY, CDR2 FYNNEI. This CDR3 contains 14 residues. Between the trimmed V and J ends, which lost 4 bases and 4 bases, there was a span of 13 bases. CDR3 nucleotides: TGTGCCAGCAGTGTAGGGGAAGCGGGAGAGACCCAGTACTTC. The encoded protein is CASSVGEAGETQYF.

The chain employs TRBV5-1 and TRBJ2-7; 11 bases align to TRBD2. V shed 5 bases, J shed 6 bases, and the junction held 4 bases outside the gene matches. This CDR3 contains 13 residues. CDR1 and CDR2 (germline): SGHRS, YFSETQ. CDR3 DNA sequence: TGCGCCAGCAGAACCGGGACTAGCGGCGAGCAGTACTTC. As protein: CASRTGTSGEQYF.

V gene TRBV6-1 combines with J gene TRBJ2-2; 8 bases are shared with TRBD1. CDR1 is MNHNS and CDR2 is SASEGT in the germline V gene. V dropped 4 bases and J dropped 0; count of bases not matched to a gene: 4. This CDR3 contains 16 residues. CDR3 bases: TGTGCCAGCAGTGGGCGACAGGGGCCGAACACCGGGGAGCTGTTTTTT. This sequence encodes CASSGRQGPNTGELFF.

This clone was seen more than once but under ten times. V gene TRBV7-2 combines with J gene TRBJ1-5; D remains unclear. Trimming stripped 3 bases from V and 4 bases from J, with 10 bases between. There are 14 residues in the CDR3. From germline, CDR1 is SGHTA and CDR2 FQGNSA. The CDR3 sequence is CASSFGRRNQPQHF. In DNA form, the CDR3 reads TGTGCCAGCAGCTTCGGTAGGAGGAATCAGCCCCAGCATTTT.

This chain joins TRBV11-2 and TRBJ1-4; TRBD1 aligns across 11 bases. Unmatched junction bases numbered 7, after V lost 6 bases and J lost 7 bases. Looked up from germline, CDR1 is SGHAT and CDR2 is FQNNGV. The CDR3 is made up of 15 amino acids. The CDR3 loop is CASSLWTGGSEKLFF. For the CDR3, the DNA is TGTGCCAGCAGTTTATGGACAGGGGGCAGTGAAAAACTGTTTTTT.

This rearrangement joins TRBV2 to TRBJ2-1; TRBD2 matches at 14 bases. The CDR3 is 17 amino acids. Unmatched junction bases numbered 9, after V lost 5 bases and J lost 6 bases. Per the germline V gene, CDR1 is SNHLY and CDR2 is FYNNEI. The DNA of the CDR3 is TGTGCCAGCAGTCCCATTCGACTAGCGGGGGGGACCAATGAGCAGTTCTTC. Protein product: CASSPIRLAGGTNEQFF.

In its sample, this clone was seen a few times. The V call is TRBV5-4, the J call TRBJ2-7; 16 bases agree with TRBD2. The V gene end was trimmed by 0 bases and the J gene end by 1 base; junction bases not matched to a gene: 1. The CDR3 totals 17 residues. CDR1 is SGHNT, CDR2 YYREEE, per germline (reference sequence). The CDR3 DNA follows: TGTGCCAGCAGCTTGGGGGGACTAGCGGGAGGGTCCTACGAGCAGTACTTC. This encodes CASSLGGLAGGSYEQYF.

In nucleotides, the CDR3 is TGTGCCAGCAGCCCACAAGAGACCCAGTACTTC. It is translated as CASSPQETQYF. The chain couples TRBV7-9 to TRBJ2-5, with no clear D. Deletions cut 5 bases from V and 2 bases from J, with 3 bases between. This CDR3 comprises 11 residues. The germline CDR1 and CDR2 sequences are SEHNR and FQNEAQ (reference sequence).

The V gene is TRBV5-1, the J gene TRBJ1-5; 9 bases are a match to TRBD1. The germline V gene encodes CDR1 SGHRS and CDR2 YFSETQ. The V and J ends lost 2 bases and 4 bases, in that order; junction bases with no gene match: 1. This CDR3 has 14 amino acids. CDR3: CASSLGTGNQPQHF. The CDR3 region has the DNA TGCGCCAGCAGCTTAGGGACAGGGAATCAGCCCCAGCATTTT.